The 26 T cell receptor beta chains in this list originate from one sample, sequenced in a study of cytomegalovirus exposure and HLA in healthy donors. Sequenced by immunoSEQ multiplex PCR; TCRdb stores in-frame clones only, minus some. The sample comprises tens of thousands of clones, about 93% of which are singletons, and 0.63% rests with the top ten. The specimen was PBMCs. The receptor set was obtained from a young woman in good health and CMV-seronegative.

The chain has TRBV29-1 and TRBJ1-2, with D uncertain. This CDR3 is 14 amino acids long. CDR1 is SQVTM, CDR2 ANQGSEA, per germline. With 6 bases removed from V and 6 bases from J, the gap between germline ends came to 20 bases. Written as DNA, the CDR3 is TGCAGCGTCCTAAAAAACCAAAACAGTAATGGCTACACCTTC. It translates to CSVLKNQNSNGYTF.

The chain employs TRBV6-1 and TRBJ2-3; the match to TRBD2 covers 11 bases. Germline values: CDR1 MNHNS, CDR2 SASEGT. The V and J ends lost 2 bases and 2 bases, in that order; junction bases with no gene match: 3. There are 16 residues in the CDR3. CDR3 sequence (DNA): TGTGCCAGCAGTGAACTAGCGGGGGGCTTCACAGATACGCAGTATTTT. As protein: CASSELAGGFTDTQYF.

This clone showed up just once. The chain combines TRBV9 with TRBJ2-1; 15 bases are a match to TRBD2. Per the germline V gene, CDR1 is SGDLS and CDR2 is YYNGEE. J lost 4 bases, V lost 2 bases, and 4 bases had no gene match. The CDR3 has 17 residues. CDR3 protein: CASSVPGTSGGYNEQFF. The CDR3 coding sequence is TGTGCCAGCAGCGTCCCCGGGACTAGCGGGGGGTACAATGAGCAGTTCTTC.

The chain carries TRBV6-6 and TRBJ1-1; no reliable D call. CDR3 size: 14 residues. CDR1 and CDR2 (germline): MNHNY, SVGAGI (reference sequence). The V end was cut by 0 bases, the J end by 5 bases, with 10 bases between. This CDR3 is CASSYSAGGTEAFF. Written as DNA, the CDR3 is TGTGCCAGCAGTTACTCAGCCGGTGGTACTGAAGCTTTCTTT.

The rearrangement uses TRBV5-6 and TRBJ2-3, with D possibly being TRBD2 (6 bases). Deletions cut 0 bases from V and 5 bases from J, with 10 bases between. The CDR3 runs 14 residues. Germline-derived CDR1 and CDR2 are SGHDT and YYEEEE. CDR3 nucleotides: TGTGCCAGCAGCTTGGTTGGGGGGAGAGATACGCAGTATTTT. This encodes CASSLVGGRDTQYF.

The genes are TRBV29-1 and TRBJ2-1, with D uncertain. The V end was cut by 4 bases, the J end by 3 bases, with 4 bases between. There are 11 residues in the CDR3. Germline-derived CDR1 and CDR2 are SQVTM and ANQGSEA. CDR3 amino acids: CSVANYNEQFF. The CDR3 region has the DNA TGCAGCGTTGCCAACTACAATGAGCAGTTCTTC.

This CDR3 is CASSYRGADYYQPQHF. CDR3 nucleotides: TGTGCCAGCAGCTATCGGGGGGCCGACTACTATCAGCCCCAGCATTTT. The gene calls are TRBV28 and TRBJ1-5, with D possibly TRBD1 on 6 matching bases. This CDR3 contains 16 residues. V was trimmed by 6 bases and J by 5 bases, leaving 20 bases between them. Germline CDR1 MDHEN, CDR2 SYDVKM.

The DNA of the CDR3 is TGTGCCAGCTCACCAATTTTGGGGGCCGGTAATGAAAAACTGTTTTTT. This codes for CASSPILGAGNEKLFF. The chain links TRBV18 to TRBJ1-4, with a tentative D call TRBD1 (6 bases). Trimming took off 2 bases at V and 4 bases at J, with 14 bases between the two ends. The CDR3 covers 16 residues. Germline loops: CDR1 KGHSH, CDR2 LQKENI.

V and J are TRBV5-5 and TRBJ2-3; 11 bases map to TRBD1. CDR1 and CDR2 from the germline V gene are SGHKS and YYEKEE (reference sequence). V trimming: 4 bases; J trimming: 6 bases; junction bases outside the gene matches: 10. The CDR3 contains 16 residues. In DNA form, the CDR3 reads TGTGCCAGCAGCCCTAATCGGGACAGGGGGGGGGATACGCAGTATTTT. It encodes CASSPNRDRGGDTQYF.

J is TRBJ1-2 and V is TRBV2, with D possibly matching TRBD1 (6 bases). From germline, CDR1 is SNHLY and CDR2 FYNNEI. This CDR3 spans 10 amino acids. Trimming took off 6 bases at V and 7 bases at J, with 6 bases between the two ends. This CDR3 reads CASRGAGYTF. CDR3 coding DNA: TGTGCCAGCAGGGGGGCTGGCTACACCTTC.

V usage is TRBV10-1 and J usage is TRBJ2-2, with D uncertain. The germline V gene encodes CDR1 WNHNN and CDR2 SYGVQD (reference sequence). The CDR3 consists of 11 residues. V dropped 10 bases and J dropped 1 base, with 4 bases sitting between them. This chain's CDR3 is CANMNTGELFF. The CDR3 nucleotides are TGCGCCAACATGAACACCGGGGAGCTGTTTTTT.

The J gene is TRBJ2-3, the V gene TRBV11-2; D gene unclear. The V gene lost 0 bases and the J gene lost 7 bases, with 8 bases spanning the gap. Germline lookup yields CDR1 SGHAT and CDR2 FQNNGV. The CDR3 contains 13 residues. This CDR3 reads CASSLDLIYTQYF. DNA of the CDR3: TGTGCCAGCAGCTTAGATTTAATCTATACGCAGTATTTT.

The rearrangement uses TRBV7-6 and TRBJ2-2; possible D gene TRBD2, 6 bases. CDR1 SGHVS and CDR2 FNYEAQ come from the germline V gene. The CDR3 is made up of 16 amino acids. V lost 2 bases to trimming and J lost 4 bases, with 14 bases between them. The CDR3 spells CASSLNGGSVTGELFF. The CDR3 nucleotides read TGTGCCAGCAGCTTAAACGGGGGTTCGGTCACCGGGGAGCTGTTTTTT.

This chain connects TRBV7-2 to TRBJ2-1; the match to TRBD2 covers 12 bases. There are 16 residues in the CDR3. Unmatched junction bases numbered 9, after V lost 5 bases and J lost 7 bases. CDR1 is SGHTA, CDR2 FQGNSA, per germline. The DNA for the CDR3 is TGTGCCAGCAGCCCATCCACGCTAGCGGGGGGGAATGAGCAGTTCTTC. Amino acid sequence: CASSPSTLAGGNEQFF.

This clone was seen only a few times. This rearrangement joins TRBV14 to TRBJ1-3; TRBD1 might be the D (5 bases). V lost 4 bases and J lost 4, with 11 bases in between. Germline CDR1 SGHDN, CDR2 FVKESK. This CDR3 has 14 residues. CDR3 loop: CASSPLGPGNTIYF. In DNA form, the CDR3 reads TGTGCCAGCAGCCCCCTGGGGCCCGGAAACACCATATATTTT. Looking up the rest from reference TRBV14 and TRBJ1-3 gives the full variable domain: EAGVTQFPSHSVIEKGQTVTLRCDPISGHDNLYWYRRVMGKEIKFLLHFVKESKQDESGMPNNRFLAERTGGTYSTLKVQPAELEDSGVYFCASSPLGPGNTIYFGEGSWLTVV.

CDR3 nucleotides: TGTGCCAGCAGTTACCTGACCGTCCCGGGACAGTTAAAGTACCAAGAGACCCAGTACTTC. Residues: CASSYLTVPGQLKYQETQYF. The genes are TRBV6-9 and TRBJ2-5; TRBD1 matches at 7 bases. The CDR3 is 20 residues long. Trimming cost V 3 bases and J 0 bases; bases outside gene matches: 19. Germline CDR1 MNHGY, CDR2 SVAAGI.

The chain is built from TRBV11-3 and TRBJ1-2, with 7 bases lining up with TRBD1. CDR3 length: 15 amino acids. Unmatched junction bases numbered 11, after V lost 8 bases and J lost 2 bases. The germline CDR1 and CDR2 sequences are SGHNT and YENEEA. Written as DNA, the CDR3 is TGTGCCAGCCCAGCTTTGGACAGGAGGAACTATGGCTACACCTTC. It encodes CASPALDRRNYGYTF.

The chain couples TRBV5-1 to TRBJ1-2, with D uncertain. Germline V gene lookup returns CDR1 SGHRS and CDR2 YFSETQ. The length of the CDR3 is 13 residues. Trimming removed 4 bases at V and 4 bases at J, with 11 bases between. The CDR3 region has the DNA TGCGCCAGCAGCCCAGTTCCAGTCTATGGCTACACCTTC. This translates into CASSPVPVYGYTF.

The chain has TRBV4-1 and TRBJ2-7, with 12 bases fitting TRBD2. The CDR3 has 14 amino acids. V lost 4 bases, J lost 4 bases, and 2 bases stayed unmatched. Germline assignment: CDR1 MGHRA and CDR2 YSYEKL. The CDR3 DNA follows: TGCGCCAGCAGCCCCGGACTAGCGGGATACGAGCAGTACTTC. It is translated as CASSPGLAGYEQYF.

V is TRBV9 and J is TRBJ1-2, with D possibly being TRBD1 (6 bases). Germline CDR1 reads SGDLS; CDR2 reads YYNGEE. Trimming left V 0 bases short and J 2 bases short, with 11 bases between. The CDR3 contains 15 residues. The CDR3 loop is CASSVGRGPNYGYTF. The CDR3 nucleotides are TGTGCCAGCAGCGTAGGCAGGGGACCAAACTATGGCTACACCTTC.

The rearrangement links TRBV7-9 to TRBJ1-2, with 7 bases that match TRBD1. This CDR3 region has 16 residues. From germline, CDR1 is SEHNR and CDR2 FQNEAQ (reference sequence). Germline trimming cut 5 bases from V and 3 bases from J; bases unmatched to any gene: 12. CDR3 coding DNA: TGTGCCAGCAGCCCACCGGGACAGCCCCAGGACTATGGCTACACCTTC. The encoded protein is CASSPPGQPQDYGYTF. Drawing the rest from reference TRBV7-9 and TRBJ1-2, the complete variable domain is DTGVSQNPRHKITKRGQNVTFRCDPISEHNRLYWYRQTLGQGPEFLTYFQNEAQLEKSRLLSDRFSAERPKGSFSTLEIQRTEQGDSAMYLCASSPPGQPQDYGYTFGSGTRLTVV.

This clone was found once. The chain is built from TRBV9 and TRBJ1-2; 8 bases match TRBD1. This CDR3 has 17 amino acids. Germline V gene sequence: CDR1 SGDLS, CDR2 YYNGEE. J lost 1 base, V lost 2 bases, and 10 bases had no gene match. CDR3 sequence: CASSVGQGAFSNYGYTF. The CDR3 coding sequence is TGTGCCAGCAGCGTTGGCCAGGGGGCTTTTAGTAACTATGGCTACACCTTC.

This sequence joins TRBV19 and TRBJ1-5; 10 nucleotides match TRBD1. This CDR3 is built from 15 residues. V dropped 6 bases and J dropped 5; count of bases not matched to a gene: 7. CDR1 is LNHDA, CDR2 SQIVND, per germline (reference sequence). DNA of the CDR3: TGTGCCAGTAGACCCCGGACAGGGGGGGATCAGCCCCAGCATTTT. The encoded protein is CASRPRTGGDQPQHF.

The chain couples TRBV7-9 to TRBJ1-1; D remains ambiguous. This CDR3 comprises 16 residues. V gave up 8 bases and J gave up 0 bases, with 19 bases separating them. The germline CDR1 and CDR2 sequences are SEHNR and FQNEAQ (reference sequence). Here the CDR3 DNA reads TGTGCCAGCCGCAAGCGCGCCATCGAGATGAACACTGAAGCTTTCTTT. Amino acid sequence: CASRKRAIEMNTEAFF.

The chain is built from TRBV6-1 and TRBJ2-5, with D tentatively TRBD1 (6 bases). The CDR3 contains 16 residues. Germline V gives CDR1 MNHNS, CDR2 SASEGT. V lost 2 bases and J lost 1, with 14 bases in between. The CDR3 DNA reads as TGTGCCAGCAGTGAATACGGCAGGGGACCCCAAGAGACCCAGTACTTC. Translation gives CASSEYGRGPQETQYF.

The J gene is TRBJ2-1, the V gene TRBV10-3, with 9 bases matching TRBD1. The CDR3 loop spans 15 amino acids. Germline V gene sequence: CDR1 ENHRY, CDR2 SYGVKD. J was trimmed by 2 bases and V by 4 bases; bases with no gene match: 3. Here the CDR3 DNA reads TGTGCCATCAGTGGGGGACAGGGTCCCTACAATGAGCAGTTCTTC. This codes for CAISGGQGPYNEQFF.